Detailed here is one T cell receptor beta chain. Its antigen is not identified. 13 Jbeta primers and 60 Vbeta primers were used for the PCR. Repertoires were generated with immunoSEQ multiplex PCR, while TCRdb's copy carries only in-frame clones and drops some. The table has some 200,000 clones, 83% seen once. The CDR3 spans 14 residues. Trimming took off 4 bases at V and 4 bases at J, with 14 bases between the two ends. CDR1 SEHNR and CDR2 FQNEAQ come from the germline V gene (reference sequence). The sample is drawn from a study of cytomegalovirus exposure and HLA in healthy donors. Background on the study: Genotyping of nearly 400 donors showed that around 86% belonged to the Caucasian-associated ancestry cluster.

Broader study findings: In a later analysis, HLA-C alleles had the fewest associated TCRs, DRB1 alleles the most.

The sequence was collected from a girl aged 10-17 years in good health and CMV-seronegative. The chain carries TRBV7-9 and TRBJ2-7, with D perhaps TRBD1 (7 bases). Sequencing used PBMCs. The CDR3 DNA reads as TGTGCCAGCAGCTCAGGGGGGAGTAAATACGAGCAGTACTTC. Encoded protein: CASSSGGSKYEQYF. Looking up the rest from reference TRBV7-9 and TRBJ2-7 gives the full variable domain: DTGVSQNPRHKITKRGQNVTFRCDPISEHNRLYWYRQTLGQGPEFLTYFQNEAQLEKSRLLSDRFSAERPKGSFSTLEIQRTEQGDSAMYLCASSSGGSKYEQYFGPGTRLTVT.